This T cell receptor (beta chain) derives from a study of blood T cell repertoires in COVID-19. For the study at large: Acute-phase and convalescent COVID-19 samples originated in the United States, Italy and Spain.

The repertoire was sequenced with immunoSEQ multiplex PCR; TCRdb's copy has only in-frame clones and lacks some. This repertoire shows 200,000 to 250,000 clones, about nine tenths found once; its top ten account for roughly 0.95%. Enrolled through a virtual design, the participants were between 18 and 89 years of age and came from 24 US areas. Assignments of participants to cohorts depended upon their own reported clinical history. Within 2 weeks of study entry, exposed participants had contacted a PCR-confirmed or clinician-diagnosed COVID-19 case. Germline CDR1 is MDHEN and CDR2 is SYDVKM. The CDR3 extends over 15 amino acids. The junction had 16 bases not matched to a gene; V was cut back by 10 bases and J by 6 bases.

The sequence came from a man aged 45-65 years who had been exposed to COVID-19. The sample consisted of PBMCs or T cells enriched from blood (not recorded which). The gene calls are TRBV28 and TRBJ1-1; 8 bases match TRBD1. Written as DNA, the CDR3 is TGTGCCACCAACTCAGGTGACAGGGGCCCCTCTGAAGCTTTCTTT. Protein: CATNSGDRGPSEAFF.